A selection of T cell receptor beta chains follows, all from one sample in a study of T cell clones after liver transplantation. The repertoire was sequenced with immunoSEQ multiplex PCR; TCRdb's copy has only in-frame clones and lacks some. This repertoire shows tens of thousands of clones, 60% to 75% found once; its top ten account for 7.5% to 10%. This material consisted of CD4+ T cells from blood, taken at the 22-month timepoint. These receptors originate from a human patient who received a liver transplant. Some T cells could come from the graft donor. Both conserved end residues are part of each CDR3. Fields, in order: J gene, D gene, V gene, clone size, CDR3 protein, CDR3 DNA. A D gene is named only where the DNA matches it firmly. Rows may omit the clone size; those that give it use once, few, many or a size class.

>TRBJ1-4|TRBD1|TRBV5-4|NA
CASSTGTASEKLFF
TGTGCCAGCAGCACGGGGACAGCTAGTGAAAAACTGTTTTTT
>TRBJ2-7|NA|TRBV6-5|few
CASKISVSFSYEQYF
TGTGCCAGCAAAATCTCGGTTTCCTTCTCCTACGAGCAGTACTTC
>TRBJ1-1|TRBD1|TRBV6-1|NA
CASSEGTGNPTEAFF
TGTGCCAGCAGTGAAGGGACAGGGAATCCCACTGAAGCTTTCTTT
>TRBJ2-1|TRBD2|TRBV9|NA
CASSVGGLAGAPGQNEQFF
TGTGCCAGCAGCGTAGGGGGACTAGCGGGGGCCCCGGGTCAAAATGAGCAGTTCTTC
>TRBJ2-7|NA|TRBV28|NA
CASSFAESSYEQYF
TGTGCCAGCAGTTTTGCGGAGAGCTCCTACGAGCAGTACTTC
>TRBJ1-1|NA|TRBV30|few
CAWSVQGNTEAFF
TGTGCCTGGAGTGTCCAGGGGAACACTGAAGCTTTCTTT
>TRBJ2-5|TRBD1|TRBV4-1|NA
CASSQSRQGATETQYF
TGCGCCAGCAGCCAGAGCAGACAGGGGGCTACGGAGACCCAGTACTTC
>TRBJ2-7|NA|TRBV28|NA
CASSLSSYQQYF
TGTGCCAGCAGTTTATCCTCCTACCAGCAGTACTTC
>TRBJ2-3|TRBD1|TRBV7-9|NA
CASSLLTGADTQYF
TGTGCCAGCAGCCTTTTGACAGGGGCCGATACGCAGTATTTT
>TRBJ2-3|NA|TRBV18|NA
CASSLGADSTDTQYF
TGTGCCAGCTCTCTCGGGGCGGATAGCACAGATACGCAGTATTTT
>TRBJ2-1|NA|TRBV29-1|medium-sized
CSFCGLLLGEQFF
TGCAGCTTTTGTGGACTCCTGCTGGGTGAGCAGTTCTTC
>TRBJ2-7|TRBD1|TRBV28|NA
CASSFLLTGGQYEQYF
TGTGCCAGCAGTTTCCTCCTGACAGGGGGACAGTACGAGCAGTACTTC
>TRBJ2-5|NA|TRBV6-6|NA
CASSYSGQPQETQYF
TGTGCCAGCAGTTATAGTGGACAGCCTCAAGAGACCCAGTACTTC
>TRBJ2-2|NA|TRBV29-1|NA
CSVGTANTGELFF
TGCAGCGTCGGGACGGCGAACACCGGGGAGCTGTTTTTT
>TRBJ1-6|TRBD1|TRBV5-6|NA
CASSRGQGLGSYNSPLHF
TGTGCCAGCAGCAGAGGACAGGGCTTGGGCTCCTATAATTCACCCCTCCACTTT
>TRBJ1-6|NA|TRBV11-2|NA
CASSLDDGSPLHF
TGTGCCAGCAGCTTAGATGACGGGTCACCCCTCCACTTT
>TRBJ1-1|TRBD1|TRBV28|NA
CASSDLTGDRNTEAFF
TGTGCCAGCAGTGACCTAACCGGGGACAGGAACACTGAAGCTTTCTTT
>TRBJ1-5|TRBD1|TRBV30|NA
CAWNGQGGGNQPQHF
TGTGCCTGGAACGGGCAGGGGGGAGGCAATCAGCCCCAGCATTTT
>TRBJ1-2|NA|TRBV7-2|NA
CASIPVTGYSGYTF
TGTGCCAGCATCCCCGTAACGGGTTATAGTGGCTACACCTTC
>TRBJ1-2|NA|TRBV9|NA
CASSVDTTVGYTF
TGTGCCAGCAGCGTAGACACCACAGTCGGCTACACCTTC
>TRBJ2-3|NA|TRBV5-5|NA
CASSLGSPQRNTQYF
TGTGCCAGCAGCTTGGGTAGCCCTCAGAGGAATACGCAGTATTTT
>TRBJ2-7|NA|TRBV7-6|NA
CASSLGDPPSSYEQYF
TGTGCCAGCAGCTTAGGTGACCCCCCCAGCTCCTACGAGCAGTACTTC
>TRBJ2-3|NA|TRBV6-6|NA
CASSYGRDTDTQYF
TGTGCCAGCAGTTACGGCCGGGACACAGATACGCAGTATTTT
>TRBJ1-1|TRBD1|TRBV7-6|few
CASSLSGGQTEAFF
TGTGCCAGCAGCTTATCAGGGGGCCAGACTGAAGCTTTCTTT
>TRBJ2-1|TRBD1|TRBV6-1|NA
CASRSQGDLRNEQFF
TGTGCCAGCAGGTCACAGGGGGACTTGAGGAATGAGCAGTTCTTC
>TRBJ2-3|TRBD1|TRBV4-1|few
CASSRTGLVGTDTQYF
TGCGCCAGCAGCCGGACAGGCTTAGTCGGCACAGATACGCAGTATTTT
>TRBJ2-7|NA|TRBV6-5|once
CANKPGTPYEQYF
TGTGCCAACAAACCCGGGACCCCTTACGAGCAGTACTTC
>TRBJ2-6|NA|TRBV7-8|few
CASSLARRGLTGANVLTF
TGTGCCAGCAGCTTAGCGAGAAGGGGACTTACTGGGGCCAACGTCCTGACTTTC
>TRBJ1-6|NA|TRBV27|NA
CATREGILSPLHF
TGTGCCACCAGAGAGGGGATTCTCTCACCCCTCCACTTT
>TRBJ1-1|NA|TRBV19|NA
CASRAGATNTEAFF
TGTGCCAGTAGAGCAGGGGCCACGAACACTGAAGCTTTCTTT
>TRBJ2-5|TRBD1|TRBV2|NA
CASSPGQGRRETQYF
TGTGCCAGCAGTCCCGGACAGGGACGACGGGAGACCCAGTACTTC
>TRBJ2-2|NA|TRBV10-1|NA
CASSDYRTGELFF
TGCGCCAGCAGTGACTACAGGACCGGGGAGCTGTTTTTT
>TRBJ1-5|NA|TRBV15|NA
CATSRGKGYDQPQHF
TGTGCCACCAGCAGGGGCAAAGGGTATGATCAGCCCCAGCATTTT
>TRBJ1-2|TRBD1|TRBV4-1|NA
CASSKEVRVRAGGNYGYTF
TGCGCCAGCAGCAAAGAGGTTCGGGTCCGGGCAGGGGGTAACTATGGCTACACCTTC
>TRBJ1-2|NA|TRBV30|NA
CAWRGDFRHYGYTF
TGTGCCTGGAGAGGGGATTTCCGGCACTATGGCTACACCTTC